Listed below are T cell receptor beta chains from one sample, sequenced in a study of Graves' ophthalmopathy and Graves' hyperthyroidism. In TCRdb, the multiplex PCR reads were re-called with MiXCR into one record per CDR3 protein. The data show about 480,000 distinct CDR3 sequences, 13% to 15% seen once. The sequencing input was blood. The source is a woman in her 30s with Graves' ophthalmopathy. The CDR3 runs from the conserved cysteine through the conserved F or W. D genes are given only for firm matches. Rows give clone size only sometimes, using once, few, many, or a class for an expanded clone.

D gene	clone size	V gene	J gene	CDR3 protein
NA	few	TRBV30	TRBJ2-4	CAWSEFLNIQYF
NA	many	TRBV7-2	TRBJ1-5	CASSLQGRSNQPQHF
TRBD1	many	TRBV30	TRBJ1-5	CAWSIQGAGQPQHF
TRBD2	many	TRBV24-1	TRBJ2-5	CATQGGEETQYF
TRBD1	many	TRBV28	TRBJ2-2	CASSTGTGKTGELFF
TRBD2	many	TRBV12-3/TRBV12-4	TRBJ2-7	CASSSGLFYEQYF
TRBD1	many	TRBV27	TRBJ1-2	CASSLWGDRDPGGYTF
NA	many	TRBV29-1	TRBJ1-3	CSVDLQGSPGNTIYF
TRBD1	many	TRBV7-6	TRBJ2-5	CASSSTGTEETQYF
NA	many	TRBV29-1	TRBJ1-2	CSVRESYGYTF
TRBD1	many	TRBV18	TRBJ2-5	CASSPTGQETQYF
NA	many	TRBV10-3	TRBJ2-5	CAISDTEGSFWETQYF
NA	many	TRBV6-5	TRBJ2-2	CASSYSTGGTGELFF
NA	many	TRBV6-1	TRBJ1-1	CASTLDANTEAFF
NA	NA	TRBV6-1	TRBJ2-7	CASRTVNEQYF
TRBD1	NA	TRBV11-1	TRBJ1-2	CASSYSDRGLNYGYTF
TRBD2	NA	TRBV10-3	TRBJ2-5	CAPHSQTSGDQETQYF
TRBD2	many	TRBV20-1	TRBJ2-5	CSARDGSGNQETQYF
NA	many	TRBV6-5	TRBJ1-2	CASSYSKRYGYTF
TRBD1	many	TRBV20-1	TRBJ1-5	CSARGRGQGNQPQHF
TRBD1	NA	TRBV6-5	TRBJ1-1	CASSYSPGTGGVCFF
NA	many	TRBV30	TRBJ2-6	CAWSPYSPGANVLTF